This TCR beta chain comes out of a study of cytomegalovirus exposure and HLA in healthy donors. Study conclusions and caveats: Common viral pathogens seemed, in a later analysis, to connect with several of the most significant clusters. Among the CMV-associated chains, three were confirmed in vitro as specific for CMV antigens. TCR beta chains numbering under 200 were designated cytomegalovirus-associated.

Concerning this clone itself: Its antigen is still unknown.

The PCR had 60 Vbeta and 13 Jbeta primers. The method was immunoSEQ multiplex PCR; TCRdb's version includes in-frame clones alone and lacks a portion of them. The sample lists under 250,000 clones, 76% occurring once. Between the trimmed V and J ends, which lost 4 bases and 1 base, there was a span of 11 bases. The CDR3 sequence is 14 residues long. The germline V gene encodes CDR1 SGDLS and CDR2 YYNGEE. This chain joins TRBV9 and TRBJ1-1; D gene uncertain. The sequencing input was PBMCs. This TCR came from a man aged 18-30 years in good health and CMV-seronegative. CDR3 in amino acids: CASSPPNGNTEAFF. Here the CDR3 DNA reads TGTGCCAGCAGCCCCCCCAACGGGAACACTGAAGCTTTCTTT. Together with reference TRBV9 and TRBJ1-1, the CDR3 gives the full variable domain: DSGVTQTPKHLITATGQRVTLRCSPRSGDLSVYWYQQSLDQGLQFLIQYYNGEERAKGNILERFSAQQFPDLHSELNLSSLELGDSALYFCASSPPNGNTEAFFGQGTRLTVV.